This T cell receptor (beta chain) was profiled in a study of T cell responses to AZD1222 COVID-19 vaccine. Clones were read by immunoSEQ multiplex PCR, and TCRdb kept only the in-frame ones, dropping some. The sample carries 150,000 to 200,000 clones, under 95% recorded once. As regards this clone: Its antigen remains unidentified.

Study-wide findings and caveats: Once two AZD1222 doses were given, Spike-specific TCR breadth and depth went up. At 160-218 and 743-854, vaccine-associated CD4 TCRs were dominant, and they spanned spike. In the spike-specific TCR repertoire, nearly half reportedly target unmutated variant regions. Most donors were white British, females outnumbered males, and clonal diversity was possibly underestimated.

The sample here was peripheral blood, taken 28 days after the second AZD1222 dose. The source is an adult who received the AZD1222 COVID-19 vaccine.

The chain's CDR3 is CASSPFSDRANSPLHF. Here the CDR3 DNA reads TGTGCCAGCTCACCATTTTCAGACAGGGCTAATTCACCCCTCCACTTT. The V gene is TRBV18, the J gene TRBJ1-6; TRBD1 matches at 7 bases. The germline gives CDR1 KGHSH, CDR2 LQKENI. CDR3 length: 16 residues. After removal of 2 bases from V and 6 bases from J, the junction contained 7 bases not matched to a gene.